This TCR beta chain emerged from a study of regulatory T cells in long-lasting Graves disease. Time point in this sample: newly diagnosed GD, antithyroid drugs for less than 3 months. RNA extracted from PBMCs served as the sequencing template. The patient group derived from an endocrinology department in Xi'an, China. As concerns this clonotype: This may arise from a read error, as a much more abundant clone is one base away.

The TCR beta library used iRepertoire HTBI primers with Arm-PCR amplification of CDR3. From the multiplex PCR reads, TCRdb called clonotypes with MiXCR, one entry per CDR3 protein. The sample lists roughly 530,000 distinct CDR3 sequences; 15% to 20% were seen once. This CDR3 is built from 15 residues. Per germline, CDR1 MDHEN and CDR2 SYDVKM. This sample also belongs to another study, concerning T cells in Graves' hyperthyroidism and ophthalmopathy.

The material was peripheral blood mononuclear cells (PBMCs), obtained at new diagnosis, from a patient treated with antithyroid drugs. The clonotype originates from a woman aged 35-65 years with Graves disease. The V call is TRBV28, the J call TRBJ2-7; maybe TRBD1 (5 bases). In DNA form, the CDR3 reads TGTGCCAGCAGTTTTTCAGGACAACGCTCCTACGGGCAGTACTTC. Translating gives CASSFSGQRSYGQYF.